This note documents a single TCR beta chain sequence. This clone was seen only a few times. Its antigen is currently not known. There are no base qualities to consult, and no much larger clone falls within one base. The sample originates from a study of tumor-infiltrating lymphocytes in localized non-small cell lung cancer (dated by TCRdb to about 2021). A note on the overall study: Several histologies were represented in the cohort, which also included both smokers and never-smokers as well as patients whose samples were collected after neoadjuvant chemotherapy. Each patient provided resected tumor tissue plus uninvolved lung tissue from the same patient, with the uninvolved lung tissue described as non-adjacent to the tumor. Flow cytometry, multiplex immunofluorescence, RNA-seq, exome sequencing and proteomics were applied to the same patients as TCR sequencing, which was one of several integrated assays. The overall ICON cohort comprised over 140 surgical patients with localized non-small cell lung cancer whose tumors were resected. A total of 50 or so patients were included in the paired tumor versus uninvolved lung comparison of immunoSEQ T-cell fraction. The paper as a whole reports these results and caveats: No difference in TCR-derived T-cell fraction was observed between the flow cytometry-defined immunotypes IM1 (good prognosis) and IM2 (poor prognosis). Because different assays used different pieces of the same tissue, technical variation could not be distinguished from intratumor heterogeneity. TCRbeta sequencing supported higher T cell infiltration in tumors than in uninvolved lung tissue, consistent with immunofluorescence CD3 counts. Assay coverage varied across patients depending on available tissue quantity, so only a subset of the cohort had TCR sequencing. Tumor T-cell fraction from TCR sequencing was not associated with recurrence-free survival (p = 0.61).

Enrollment in ICON was initiated in early 2016, and the last patient was enrolled in late 2018. From a subcohort of around 78 patients, fresh tumor and matched uninvolved tissue were collected for in-depth immune analyses, including TCR sequencing. TCR sequencing was performed on DNA isolated from bulk tissue, without cell sorting. The T-cell fraction in tumor and uninvolved lung tissue was obtained from TCR sequencing using the immunoSEQ assay. In the original analysis: For survival analysis, patients were split into high (upper tertile) and low (lower two tertiles) T-cell fraction groups and compared by log-rank test. A signed-rank test was used to check for differences in T-cell fraction between paired tumor and uninvolved lung. The source is immuneACCESS, and TCRdb retained only in-frame sequences with V and J called. Part of the clones is not carried over; for the studies checked, unresolved V genes explain less than half of this, and the remainder is unexplained. V and J calls and clone size are as listed in that table; D and trimming were resolved from the DNA. In this sample the table shows 10,000 to 15,000 clones, around 80% of which occur a single time. The ten biggest clones cover 10% to 15% of the sample.

Sequencing was carried out using lung tumor tissue. The sequence was collected from a human donor with non-small cell lung cancer.

The DNA sequence reads TGTGCCAGCAGTTATATGCCAGGGATTAGCAATCAGCCCCAGCATTTT. It encodes CASSYMPGISNQPQHF. This chain is built from TRBV6-6 and TRBJ1-5; possibly the D gene is TRBD1, per 5 matching bases. From the cysteine through the phenylalanine, the CDR3 covers 16 amino acids. Left in the record is the CDR3 DNA by itself, 48 bases read in frame from the first base. CDR1 is given as MNHNY and CDR2 as SVGAGI, both from the germline V gene (reference sequence). At the junction V is shortened by 3 bases and J by 0 bases, with 12 bases in between.